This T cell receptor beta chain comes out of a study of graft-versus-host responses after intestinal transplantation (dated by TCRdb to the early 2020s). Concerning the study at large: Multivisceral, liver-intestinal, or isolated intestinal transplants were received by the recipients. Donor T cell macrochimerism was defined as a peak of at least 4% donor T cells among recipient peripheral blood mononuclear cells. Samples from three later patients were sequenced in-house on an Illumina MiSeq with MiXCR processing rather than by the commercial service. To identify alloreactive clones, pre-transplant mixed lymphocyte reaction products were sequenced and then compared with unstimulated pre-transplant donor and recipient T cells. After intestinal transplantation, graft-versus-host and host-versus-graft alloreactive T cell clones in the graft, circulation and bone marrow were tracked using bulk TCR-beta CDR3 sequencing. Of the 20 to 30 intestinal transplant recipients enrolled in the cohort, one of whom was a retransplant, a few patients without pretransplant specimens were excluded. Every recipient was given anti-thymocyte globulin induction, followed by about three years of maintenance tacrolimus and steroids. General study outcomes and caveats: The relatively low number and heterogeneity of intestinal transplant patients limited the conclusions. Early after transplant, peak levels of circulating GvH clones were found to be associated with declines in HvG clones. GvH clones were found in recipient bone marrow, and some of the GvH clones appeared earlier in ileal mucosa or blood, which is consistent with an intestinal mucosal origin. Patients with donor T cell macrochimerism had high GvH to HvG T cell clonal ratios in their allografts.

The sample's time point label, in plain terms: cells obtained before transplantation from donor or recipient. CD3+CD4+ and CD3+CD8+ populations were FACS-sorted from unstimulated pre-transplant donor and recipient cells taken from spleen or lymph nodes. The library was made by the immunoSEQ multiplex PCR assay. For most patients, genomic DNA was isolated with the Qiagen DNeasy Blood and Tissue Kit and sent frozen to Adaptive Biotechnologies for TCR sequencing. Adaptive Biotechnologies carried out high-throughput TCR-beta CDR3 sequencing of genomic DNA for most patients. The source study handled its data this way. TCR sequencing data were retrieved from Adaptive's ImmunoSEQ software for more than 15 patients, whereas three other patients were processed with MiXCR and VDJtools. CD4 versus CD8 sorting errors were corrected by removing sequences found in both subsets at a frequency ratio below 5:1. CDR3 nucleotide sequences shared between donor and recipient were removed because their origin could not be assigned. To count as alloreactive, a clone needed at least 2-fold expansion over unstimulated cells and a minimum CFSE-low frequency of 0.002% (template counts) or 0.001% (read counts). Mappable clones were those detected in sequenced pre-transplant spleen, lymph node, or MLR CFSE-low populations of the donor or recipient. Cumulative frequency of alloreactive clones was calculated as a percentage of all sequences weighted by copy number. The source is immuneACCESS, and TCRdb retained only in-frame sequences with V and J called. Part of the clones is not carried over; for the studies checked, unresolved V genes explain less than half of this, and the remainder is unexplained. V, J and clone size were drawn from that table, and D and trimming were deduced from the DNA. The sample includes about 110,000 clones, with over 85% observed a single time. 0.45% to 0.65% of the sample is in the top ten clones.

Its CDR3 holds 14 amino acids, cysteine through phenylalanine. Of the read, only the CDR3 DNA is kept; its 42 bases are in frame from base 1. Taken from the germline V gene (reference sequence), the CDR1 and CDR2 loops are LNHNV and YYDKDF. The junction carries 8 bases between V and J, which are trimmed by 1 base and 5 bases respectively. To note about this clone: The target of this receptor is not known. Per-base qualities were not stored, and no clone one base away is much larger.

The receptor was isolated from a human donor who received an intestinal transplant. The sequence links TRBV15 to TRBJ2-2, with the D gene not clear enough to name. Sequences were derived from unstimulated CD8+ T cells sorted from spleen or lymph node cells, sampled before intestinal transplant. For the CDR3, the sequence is CATSRARETGELFF. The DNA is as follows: TGTGCCACCAGCAGAGCTAGGGAAACCGGGGAGCTGTTTTTT. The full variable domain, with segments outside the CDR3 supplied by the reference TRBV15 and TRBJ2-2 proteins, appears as DAMVIQNPRYQVTQFGKPVTLSCSQTLNHNVMYWYQQKSSQAPKLLFHYYDKDFNNEADTPDNFQSRRPNTSFCFLDIRSPGLGDTAMYLCATSRARETGELFFGEGSRLTVL.